What follows describes a single TCR beta chain. The ends lost 3 bases at V and 0 bases at J; junction bases unmatched: 5. The CDR3 length is 16 residues. Looked up from germline, CDR1 is SNHLY and CDR2 is FYNNEI. Primers for the PCR totalled 60 Vbeta and 13 Jbeta. Clones were read by immunoSEQ multiplex PCR, and TCRdb kept only the in-frame ones, dropping some. The sample lists 100,000 to 150,000 clones, around 69% seen once, with 6.5% to 9% in the top ten. This sample is drawn from a study of cytomegalovirus exposure and HLA in healthy donors. Input material: PBMCs. V usage is TRBV2 and J usage is TRBJ1-5, with 7 bases lining up with TRBD1. This clonotype was sampled from a middle-aged woman in good health and CMV-seropositive. The CDR3 region has the DNA TGTGCCAGCAGTGATGGGGGACAGTATAGCAATCAGCCCCAGCATTTT. This codes for CASSDGGQYSNQPQHF.